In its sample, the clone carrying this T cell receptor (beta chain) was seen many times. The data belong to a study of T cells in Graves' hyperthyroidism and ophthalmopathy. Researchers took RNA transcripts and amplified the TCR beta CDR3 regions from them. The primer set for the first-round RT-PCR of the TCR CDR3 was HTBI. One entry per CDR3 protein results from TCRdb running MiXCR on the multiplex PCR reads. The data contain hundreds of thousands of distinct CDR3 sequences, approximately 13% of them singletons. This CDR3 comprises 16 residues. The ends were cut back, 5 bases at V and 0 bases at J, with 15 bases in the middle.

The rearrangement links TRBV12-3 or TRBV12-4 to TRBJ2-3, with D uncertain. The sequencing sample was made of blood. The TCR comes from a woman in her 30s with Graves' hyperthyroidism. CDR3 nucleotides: TGTGCCAGCAGTCCCGAGCGACGGCGCAGCACAGATACGCAGTATTTT. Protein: CASSPERRRSTDTQYF.